The clone carrying this TCR beta chain has only a few counts. Its antigen is unidentified. The CDR3 length is 19 residues. The trim removed 5 bases at V and 5 bases at J, leaving 20 bases unmatched. Germline CDR1 and CDR2: LNHDA and SQIVND (reference sequence). This sample stems from a study of CD8 T cells in ankylosing spondylitis. Regarding the study as a whole: Earlier authors reported some of these motif variants in reactive arthritis synovial fluid and blood. For ankylosing spondylitis blood, a TCR beta motif of 8 or 9 highly homologous variants appeared characteristic.

TCRdb reprocessed the 5' RACE reads via MiXCR and lists one record per CDR3 protein. The table has about 340,000 distinct CDR3 sequences, approximately 8.2% seen once. This sequence originates from a male donor with ankylosing spondylitis. The chain recombines TRBV19 with TRBJ2-1; 8 bases are shared with TRBD2. Sequencing input: blood, either unsorted or a sorted T cell fraction (not recorded which). The CDR3 DNA reads TGTGCCAGTAGTTCCGGGGTGCCAGCGGGAGCAGTCCGACACAATGAGCAGTTCTTC. It specifies CASSSGVPAGAVRHNEQFF.